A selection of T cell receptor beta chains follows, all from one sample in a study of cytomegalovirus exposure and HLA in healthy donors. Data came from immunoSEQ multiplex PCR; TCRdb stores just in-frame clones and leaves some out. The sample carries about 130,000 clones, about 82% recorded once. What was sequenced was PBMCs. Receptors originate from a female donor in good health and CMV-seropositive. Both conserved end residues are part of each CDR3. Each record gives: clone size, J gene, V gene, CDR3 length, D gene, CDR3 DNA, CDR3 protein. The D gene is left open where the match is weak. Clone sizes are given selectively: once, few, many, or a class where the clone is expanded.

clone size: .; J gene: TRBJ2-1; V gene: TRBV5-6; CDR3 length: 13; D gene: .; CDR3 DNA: TGTGCCAGCAGCTTTGGCAGGGCCTATGAGCAGTTCTTC; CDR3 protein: CASSFGRAYEQFF
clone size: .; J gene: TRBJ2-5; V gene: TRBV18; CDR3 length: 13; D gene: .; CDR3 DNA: TGTGCCAGCTCACCCTCCTTGCAAGAGACCCAGTACTTC; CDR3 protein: CASSPSLQETQYF
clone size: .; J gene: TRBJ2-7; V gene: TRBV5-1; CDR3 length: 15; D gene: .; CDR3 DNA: TGCGCCAGCAGCTTGGGGTCAGCTCTAGACTACGAGCAGTACTTC; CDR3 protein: CASSLGSALDYEQYF
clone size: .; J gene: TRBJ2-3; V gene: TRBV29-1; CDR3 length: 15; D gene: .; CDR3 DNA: TGCAGCGCCCTTCGACTAGTCCAAAGCGCAGATACGCAGTATTTT; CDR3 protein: CSALRLVQSADTQYF
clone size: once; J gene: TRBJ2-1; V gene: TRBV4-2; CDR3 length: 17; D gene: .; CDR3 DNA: TGTGCCAGCAGCCAAGATCTTTCCCTAAGCGTCTCCAATGAGCAGTTCTTC; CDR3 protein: CASSQDLSLSVSNEQFF
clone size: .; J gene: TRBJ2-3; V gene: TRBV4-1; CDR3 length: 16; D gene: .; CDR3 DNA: TGCGCCAGCAGCCAAGCCTCGCGGGAACTCACAGATACGCAGTATTTT; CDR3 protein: CASSQASRELTDTQYF
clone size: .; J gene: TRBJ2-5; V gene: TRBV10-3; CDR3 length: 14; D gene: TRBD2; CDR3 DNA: TGTGCCACCCGGGGTAGCGGGAACCAAGAGACCCAGTACTTC; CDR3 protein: CATRGSGNQETQYF
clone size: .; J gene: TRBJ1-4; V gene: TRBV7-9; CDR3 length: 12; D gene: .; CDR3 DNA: TGTTCCAGCAGAGCGGACGGGGAAAAACTGTTTTTT; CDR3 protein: CSSRADGEKLFF
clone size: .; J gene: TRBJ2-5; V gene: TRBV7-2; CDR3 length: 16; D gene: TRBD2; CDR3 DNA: TGTGCCAGCAGCTTATACGCGGGAGGGCAGGGAGAGACCCAGTACTTC; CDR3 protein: CASSLYAGGQGETQYF
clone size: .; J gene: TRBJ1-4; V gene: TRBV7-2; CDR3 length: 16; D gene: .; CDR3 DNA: TGTGCCAGCAACCTCGCGCAGGGGAGTCCAATTGAAAAACTGTTTTTT; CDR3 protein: CASNLAQGSPIEKLFF
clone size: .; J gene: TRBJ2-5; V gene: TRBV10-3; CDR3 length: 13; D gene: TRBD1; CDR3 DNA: TGTGCCATCGGGGGACAGGGGTCGGAGACCCAGTACTTC; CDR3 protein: CAIGGQGSETQYF
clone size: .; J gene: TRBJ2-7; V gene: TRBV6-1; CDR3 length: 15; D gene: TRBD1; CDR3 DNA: TGTGCCAGCAGTGCCACGGGACAGGGCCACTACGAGCAGTACTTC; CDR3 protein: CASSATGQGHYEQYF
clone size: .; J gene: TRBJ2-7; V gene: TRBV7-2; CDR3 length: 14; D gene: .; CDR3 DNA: TGTGCCAGCAGCGTCGTACTACCAACCTACGAGCAGTACTTC; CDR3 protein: CASSVVLPTYEQYF
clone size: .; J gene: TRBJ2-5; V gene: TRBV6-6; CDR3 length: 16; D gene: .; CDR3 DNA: TGTGCCAGCAGTTATTTTACGAGCGAGGGAGAAGAGACCCAGTACTTC; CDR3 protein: CASSYFTSEGEETQYF
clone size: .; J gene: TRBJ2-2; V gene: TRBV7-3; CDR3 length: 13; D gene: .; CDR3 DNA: TGTGCCAGCAGCATTTCGGTCACCGGGGAGCTGTTTTTT; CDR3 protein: CASSISVTGELFF
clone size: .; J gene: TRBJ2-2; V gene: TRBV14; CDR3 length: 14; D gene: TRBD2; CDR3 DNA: TGTGCCAGCAGCACGCCGGGACTAGCAGGGGAGCTGTTTTTT; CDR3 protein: CASSTPGLAGELFF
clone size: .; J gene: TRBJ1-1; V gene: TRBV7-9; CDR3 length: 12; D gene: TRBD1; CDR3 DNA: TGTTCCAGCAGACTAACTACAGGGGATGCTTTCTTT; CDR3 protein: CSSRLTTGDAFF
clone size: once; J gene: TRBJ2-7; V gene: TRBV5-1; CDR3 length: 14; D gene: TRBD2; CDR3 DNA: TGCGCCAGCAGCTCCCCGGGGACTACTCACGAGCAGTACTTC; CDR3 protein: CASSSPGTTHEQYF
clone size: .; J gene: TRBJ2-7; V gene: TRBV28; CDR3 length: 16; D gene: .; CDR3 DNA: TGTGCCAGCAGTTTTCTCGGGTCCCGGACAGCCTACGAGCAGTACTTC; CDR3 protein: CASSFLGSRTAYEQYF
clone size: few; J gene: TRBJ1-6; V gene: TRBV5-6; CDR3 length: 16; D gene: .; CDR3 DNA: TGTGCCAGCAGCCCGGAAGGACGGACTCATAATTCACCCCTCCACTTT; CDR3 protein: CASSPEGRTHNSPLHF
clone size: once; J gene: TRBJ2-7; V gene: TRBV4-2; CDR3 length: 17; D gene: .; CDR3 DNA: TGTGCCAGCAGCCAAGAGATTATGAGACAGAGCTCCTACGAGCAGTACTTC; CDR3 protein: CASSQEIMRQSSYEQYF
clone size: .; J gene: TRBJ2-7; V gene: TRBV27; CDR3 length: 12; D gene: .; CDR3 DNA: TGTGCCAGCAGTCCGGGAGTGGACGAGCAGTACTTC; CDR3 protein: CASSPGVDEQYF
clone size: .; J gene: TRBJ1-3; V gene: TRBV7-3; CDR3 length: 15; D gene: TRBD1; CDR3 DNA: TGTGCCAGCAGCTTGGGGACAGGGCCAGGAAACACCATATATTTT; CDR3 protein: CASSLGTGPGNTIYF
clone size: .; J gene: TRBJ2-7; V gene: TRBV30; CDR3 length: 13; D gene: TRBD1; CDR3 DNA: TGTGCCTGGAGTCTGGGACAGGGGGATGAGCAGTACTTC; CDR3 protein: CAWSLGQGDEQYF
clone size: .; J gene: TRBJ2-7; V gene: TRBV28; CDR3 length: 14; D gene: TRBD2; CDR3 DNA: TGTGCCACCTCAAGGAGCGGGGGCTTTTACGAGCAGTACTTC; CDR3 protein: CATSRSGGFYEQYF
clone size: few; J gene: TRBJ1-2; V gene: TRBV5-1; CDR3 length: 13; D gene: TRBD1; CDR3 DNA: TGCGCCAGCAGCCCGGGACAGGGTTATGGCTACACCTTC; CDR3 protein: CASSPGQGYGYTF
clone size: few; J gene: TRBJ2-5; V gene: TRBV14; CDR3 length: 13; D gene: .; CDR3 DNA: TGTGCCAGCAGCCAAGATCTCAGTGAGACCCAGTACTTC; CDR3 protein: CASSQDLSETQYF
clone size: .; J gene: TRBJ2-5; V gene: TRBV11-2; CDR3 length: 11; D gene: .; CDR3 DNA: TGTGCCAGCAGCTTAGCGGAGACCCAGTACTTC; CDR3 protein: CASSLAETQYF
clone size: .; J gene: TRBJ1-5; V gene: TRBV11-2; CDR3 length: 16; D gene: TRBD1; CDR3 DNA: TGTGCCAGCAGCCCTACCGGGACAGGGGACGATCAGCCCCAGCATTTT; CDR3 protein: CASSPTGTGDDQPQHF
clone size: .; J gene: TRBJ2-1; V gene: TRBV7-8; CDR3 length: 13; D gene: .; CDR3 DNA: TGTGCCAGCAGCTCGAACAGGGACAATGAGCAGTTCTTC; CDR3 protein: CASSSNRDNEQFF
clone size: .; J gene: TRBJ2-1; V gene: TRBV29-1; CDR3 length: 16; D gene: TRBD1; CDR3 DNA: TGCAGCGTTGAAGTAGGACAGGGGGGCTCCTACAATGAGCAGTTCTTC; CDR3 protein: CSVEVGQGGSYNEQFF
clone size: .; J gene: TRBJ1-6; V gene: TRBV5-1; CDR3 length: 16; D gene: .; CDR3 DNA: TGCGCCAGCAGTGTGTTCGGAGGGGGGGATAATTCACCCCTCCACTTT; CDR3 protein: CASSVFGGGDNSPLHF
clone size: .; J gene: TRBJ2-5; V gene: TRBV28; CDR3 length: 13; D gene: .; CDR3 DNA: TGTGCCAGCAGCTCCCTCCCCGGAGAGACCCAGTACTTC; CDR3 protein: CASSSLPGETQYF
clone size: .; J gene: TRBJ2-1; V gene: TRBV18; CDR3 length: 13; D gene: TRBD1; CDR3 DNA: TGTGCCAGCTCACCCCAGACAGGGAATGAGCAGTTCTTC; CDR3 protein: CASSPQTGNEQFF
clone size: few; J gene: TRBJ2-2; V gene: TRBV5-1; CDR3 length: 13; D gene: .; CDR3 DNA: TGCGCCAGCAGTCACTGGAACACCGGGGAGCTGTTTTTT; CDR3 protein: CASSHWNTGELFF
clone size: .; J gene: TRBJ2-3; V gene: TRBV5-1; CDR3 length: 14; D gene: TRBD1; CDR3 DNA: TGCGCCAGCAGCCAACAGGGGGCTACAGATACGCAGTATTTT; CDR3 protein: CASSQQGATDTQYF
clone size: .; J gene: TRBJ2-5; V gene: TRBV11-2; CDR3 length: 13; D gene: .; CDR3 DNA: TGTGCCAGCAGCACACGGACAGAAGAGACCCAGTACTTC; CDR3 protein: CASSTRTEETQYF
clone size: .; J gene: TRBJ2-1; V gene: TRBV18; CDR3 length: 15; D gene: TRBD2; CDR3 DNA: TGTGCCAGCTCACCACCTAGCGGGAGGACCTATGAGCAGTTCTTC; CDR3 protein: CASSPPSGRTYEQFF
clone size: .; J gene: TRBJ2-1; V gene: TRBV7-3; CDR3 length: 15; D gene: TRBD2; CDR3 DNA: TGTGCCAGCAGCTCCCGGTCCGGAAGCGGGAGTGAGCAGTTCTTC; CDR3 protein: CASSSRSGSGSEQFF
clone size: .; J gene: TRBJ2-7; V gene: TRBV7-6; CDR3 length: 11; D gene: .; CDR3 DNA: TGTGCCAGCGGAGACCTTTACGAGCAGTACTTC; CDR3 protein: CASGDLYEQYF
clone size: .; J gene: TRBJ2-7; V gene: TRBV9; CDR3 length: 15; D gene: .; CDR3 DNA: TGTGCCAGCAGCCCCGGACAGAGGGCGACCTACGAGCAGTACTTC; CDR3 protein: CASSPGQRATYEQYF
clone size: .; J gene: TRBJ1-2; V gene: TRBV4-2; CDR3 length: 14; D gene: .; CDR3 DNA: TGTGCCAGCAGCCAAGATCCGCAGGGAAACGGCTACACCTTC; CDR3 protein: CASSQDPQGNGYTF
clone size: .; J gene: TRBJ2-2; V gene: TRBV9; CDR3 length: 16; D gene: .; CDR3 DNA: TGTGCCAGCAGCGCTCAATCCACAGGTTCCACCGGGGAGCTGTTTTTT; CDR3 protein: CASSAQSTGSTGELFF
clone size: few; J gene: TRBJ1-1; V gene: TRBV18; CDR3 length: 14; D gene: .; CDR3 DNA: TGTGCCAGCTCACCACGGCAGCGAGGGACTGAAGCTTTCTTT; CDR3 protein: CASSPRQRGTEAFF
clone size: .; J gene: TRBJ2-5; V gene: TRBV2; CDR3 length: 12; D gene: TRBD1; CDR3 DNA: TGTGCCAGCCAGACAGGGCAAGAGACCCAGTACTTC; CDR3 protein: CASQTGQETQYF
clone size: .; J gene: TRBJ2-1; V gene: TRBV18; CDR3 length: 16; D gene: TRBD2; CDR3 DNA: TGTGCCAGCTCACCACCTGAACTAGCGGTTTACAATGAGCAGTTCTTC; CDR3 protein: CASSPPELAVYNEQFF
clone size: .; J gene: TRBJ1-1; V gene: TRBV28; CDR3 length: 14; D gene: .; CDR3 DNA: TGTGCCAGCAGTCCCCCCCGGGGGGGCACTGAAGCTTTCTTT; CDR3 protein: CASSPPRGGTEAFF
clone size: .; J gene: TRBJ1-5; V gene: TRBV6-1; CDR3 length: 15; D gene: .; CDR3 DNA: TGTGCCAGCAGTGAATACGGGATCAGCAATCAGCCCCAGCATTTT; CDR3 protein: CASSEYGISNQPQHF
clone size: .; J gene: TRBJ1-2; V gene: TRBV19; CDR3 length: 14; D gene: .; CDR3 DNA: TGTGCCAGTAGTATAATGGGCCTGAACTATGGCTACACCTTC; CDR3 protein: CASSIMGLNYGYTF
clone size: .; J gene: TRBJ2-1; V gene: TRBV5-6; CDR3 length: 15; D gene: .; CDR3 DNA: TGTGCCAGCAGCTTAAACCCAGGGTCCTACAATGAGCAGTTCTTC; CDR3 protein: CASSLNPGSYNEQFF
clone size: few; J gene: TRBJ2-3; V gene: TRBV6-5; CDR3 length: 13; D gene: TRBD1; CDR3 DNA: TGTGCCAGCAGGCGACTACAGGGGTATACGCAGTATTTT; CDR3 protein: CASRRLQGYTQYF
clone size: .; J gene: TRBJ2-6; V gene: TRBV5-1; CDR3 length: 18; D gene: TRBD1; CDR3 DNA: TGCGCCAGCAGCTTGGCCGGGACAGGGTACTCTGGGGCCAACGTCCTGACTTTC; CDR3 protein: CASSLAGTGYSGANVLTF